The present T cell receptor beta chain was sequenced within a study of long-term antiretroviral therapy in people with HIV (dated by TCRdb to between 2021 and 2024). Study-wide context: The earliest samples were collected approximately a decade before the 2015 WHO recommendation for immediate ART, a period when ART was typically delayed until CD4 counts fell. About 35% of the 30 participants with HIV were female. Whether ART initiation and durable HIV suppression were associated with changes in peripheral blood TRB repertoire composition and diversity was tested in a retrospective serial study. No cross-contamination during QIAcube processing turned up in test extractions that ran a monoclonal T-cell line alongside 25 to 35 polyclonal samples. A total of 192 cryopreserved PBMC samples were contributed to the cohort by 30 adults with confirmed HIV infection, with samples collected serially over a mean of approximately six years (range 1-12).

Overall study results and their limits: Limited PBMC availability meant only the TCR beta chain was sequenced, without alpha chain pairing. No data were available on ART adherence, viral resistance or therapy changes, limiting inferences about post-ART repertoire changes. Expanded TRB clones identified before ART initiation dominated the repertoire across all time points, though the dominance fluctuated and decreased in many PLHIV after ART. Compared with controls, HIV repertoires had narrower CDR3 length ranges, and the network structure pointed to an antigen-experienced repertoire that shifted only slightly toward naive after ART. ART initiation was associated with a significant increase in TRB diversity, but diversity stayed significantly below transplant donor controls even after long-term ART. The samples span the years 2004 to 2017, and the ART regimens used may be less effective than current regimens. Because cell numbers in pre-ART samples were limited, unsorted PBMC were profiled instead of sorted CD4+ and CD8+ T cells.

To be included, a participant needed at least one PBMC sample from before ART initiation plus at least two post-ART samples. Every participant with HIV received treatment in the United States of America. Before DNA extraction, cryopreserved samples containing about 0.9-10 million PBMC were thawed and washed. At the time of the earliest PBMC sample, participants with HIV were aged between roughly 23 and 60 years. Per participant, PBMC samples came from 1-4 timepoints prior to ART initiation and 2-8 timepoints following ART initiation, for a median of 7 samples. Serial HIV viral load, CD4+ T-cell count, ART history and demographic data were obtained for every participant. Using a Qiagen kit on a QIAcube, genomic DNA was extracted from unsorted PBMC, with samples processed in batches of 12. V loses 0 bases, J loses 3 bases, and the germline ends lie 10 bases apart. Including the terminal cysteine and phenylalanine, the CDR3 comprises 14 residues. Solely the CDR3 DNA is kept, with 42 bases framed from the first base. CDR1 and CDR2, per the germline V gene (reference sequence), are SGHNT and YYREEE.

This clone was counted between two and nine times. Its recognized antigen is unknown. Per-nucleotide qualities are absent, and no much larger clonotype sits a single base away. The immunoSEQ hsTCRB v3.0 assay was used at survey level resolution for TRB variable region sequencing. The targeted TRB sequencing depth was roughly 40,000-55,000 T-cell genomes per sample. An Illumina MiSeq with a v3 150-cycle kit was used to sequence the pooled TRB libraries. The authors' pipeline ran thus. Repertoire analysis was performed in R inside a reproducible Nextflow workflow that covered QC, data transformation and analysis. Custom analyses were implemented in LymphoSeq2, an R package for AIRR-Seq data exploration. After excluding a few samples that yielded fewer than 5000 total TRB sequences, some 180 HIV repertoires remained for analysis. Among the roughly 200 retained HIV repertoires, approximately 57 were collected before ART initiation and 120 to 130 were collected after ART initiation. Repertoires were downsampled to 5000 TRB nucleotide sequences, with summary statistics averaged over 100 downsampling iterations. TRB sequences were retained for analysis only if CDR3 regions of at least seven amino acids were present. A Shannon entropy-derived clonality score and the Gini coefficient were used to measure diversity. In the repertoire networks, any two of the top 5000 CDR3 amino acid sequences were connected whenever the two sequences differed by an edit distance of one. For TRB CDR3 amino acid sequences, GLIPH2 was used to predict antigen specificity groups and MHC restriction. To flag known CMV, EBV, HIV or tissue antigen associations, CDR3 amino acid sequences were matched against VDJdb and McPAS-TCR. Pre-ART, post-ART and control groups were compared with Wilcoxon signed-rank tests and Holm-Bonferroni correction. As stored in TCRdb, this immuneACCESS dataset retains in-frame rearrangements with V and J assigned. A fraction of the clones does not appear; measured against another copy, unresolved V genes explain less than half of the discrepancy, and the remainder lacks a known reason. V, J and clone size derive from that table, while D and trimming were established from the DNA sequence. This sample gives about 25,000 clones in total; over 70% of them show up just once. The ten largest clones add up to more than 9.5% of the sample.

The receptor chain draws on TRBV5-4 and TRBJ2-7, with the identity of the D gene unclear. Sequenced material: unsorted PBMCs, taken 2.1 years after starting antiretroviral therapy. This clonotype originated in a man aged 30-40 years with HIV. For the CDR3, the sequence is CASSLGSVSYEQYF. The base sequence is TGTGCCAGCAGCTTGGGTTCGGTAAGCTACGAGCAGTACTTC.